Listed here is a single TCR beta chain. Assay used: immunoSEQ multiplex PCR; TCRdb lists only in-frame clones, some missing. The sample contains about 110,000 clones, about 85% of which appear only once. These data are taken from a study of blood T cell repertoires in COVID-19. Germline CDR1 is WSHSY and CDR2 is SAAADI. The length of the CDR3 is 14 residues. The V gene end was trimmed by 7 bases and the J gene end by 4 bases; junction bases not matched to a gene: 8. The rearrangement joins TRBV10-2 to TRBJ2-3, with 7 bases fitting TRBD1. The sequencing sample was made of peripheral blood. The source of this sequence is a man aged 40-55 years with acute or convalescent COVID-19. In DNA, the CDR3 is TGCGCCAGCACGGACAGGCTGGGATCAGATACGCAGTATTTT. As protein: CASTDRLGSDTQYF.